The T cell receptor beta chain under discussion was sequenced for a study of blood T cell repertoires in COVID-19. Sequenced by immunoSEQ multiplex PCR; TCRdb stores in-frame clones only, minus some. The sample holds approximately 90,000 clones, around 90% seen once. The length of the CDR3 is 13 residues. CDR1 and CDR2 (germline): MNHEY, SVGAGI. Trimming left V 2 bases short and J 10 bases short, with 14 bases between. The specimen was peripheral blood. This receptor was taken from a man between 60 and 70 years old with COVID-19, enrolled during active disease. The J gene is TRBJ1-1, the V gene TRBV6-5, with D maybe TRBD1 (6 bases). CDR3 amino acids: CASSYVRQDPAFF. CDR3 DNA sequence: TGTGCCAGCAGTTACGTACGACAGGATCCAGCTTTCTTT.